These 7 T cell receptor beta chains originate from one sample sequenced in a study of T cells in Graves' hyperthyroidism and ophthalmopathy. Researchers amplified the TCR beta CDR3 regions from RNA transcripts. The HTBI primer set was used in a first-round RT-PCR of the TCR CDR3. TCRdb passed the multiplex PCR reads through MiXCR, listing each CDR3 protein once. The profile shows about 560,000 distinct CDR3 sequences, about a sixth of them singletons. The material sequenced was blood. All receptors derive from a woman aged 18-29 years with Graves' hyperthyroidism.

CDR3 loop: CASSYPDRDYEQYF. In DNA form, the CDR3 reads TGTGCCAGCAGTTACCCTGACAGGGACTACGAGCAGTACTTC. The chain links TRBV6-5 to TRBJ2-7; 7 bases agree with TRBD1. The junction had 4 bases not matched to a gene; V was cut back by 2 bases and J by 3 bases. Looked up from germline, CDR1 is MNHEY and CDR2 is SVGAGI. The CDR3 is 14 residues long.

This clonotype was observed many times. This chain links TRBV20-1 with TRBJ1-2; possible D gene TRBD1, 5 bases. V was trimmed by 0 bases and J by 4 bases, leaving 9 bases between them. The CDR3 contains 13 residues. Germline assignment: CDR1 DFQATT and CDR2 SNEGSKA (reference sequence). CDR3 protein: CSAREGGGYGYTF. The CDR3 DNA reads as TGCAGTGCTAGAGAGGGGGGTGGCTATGGCTACACCTTC.

V gene TRBV27 combines with J gene TRBJ1-6, with 8 bases lining up with TRBD1. CDR3 size: 17 residues. The germline V gene encodes CDR1 MNHEY and CDR2 SMNVEV (reference sequence). Germline trimming cut 5 bases from V and 7 bases from J; bases unmatched to any gene: 13. In DNA, the CDR3 is TGTGCCAGCAGTCTCCTCGCAGGGGGCGATACCAATTCACCCCTCCACTTT. The encoded protein is CASSLLAGGDTNSPLHF.

At least ten counts were recorded for this clonotype. This sequence joins TRBV5-1 and TRBJ1-1; D might be TRBD1 (5 bases). Trimming took 0 bases from V and 5 from J, leaving 11 bases between them. The CDR3 is 14 residues long. Germline loops: CDR1 SGHRS, CDR2 YFSETQ. CDR3 residues: CASSLGQIQTEAFF. For the CDR3, the DNA is TGCGCCAGCAGCTTGGGACAGATACAGACTGAAGCTTTCTTT.

This clonotype appeared many times. V and J are TRBV27 and TRBJ1-1; D uncertain. The V end was cut by 5 bases, the J end by 4 bases, with 11 bases between. Germline V CDR1 and CDR2: MNHEY, SMNVEV (reference sequence). This CDR3 region has 13 residues. The CDR3, as DNA: TGTGCCAGCAGTCCCGCACCCACCACTGAAGCTTTCTTT. Amino acid sequence: CASSPAPTTEAFF.

Ten or more counts support this clonotype. V is TRBV2 and J is TRBJ2-5; no firm D call. From germline, CDR1 is SNHLY and CDR2 FYNNEI. V was pared by 4 bases and J by 6 bases, with 15 bases between. This CDR3 region has 14 residues. This CDR3 is CASSAIDVAKTQYF. In DNA form, the CDR3 reads TGTGCCAGCAGTGCGATTGACGTCGCCAAGACCCAGTACTTC.

This clonotype was recorded many times. The chain recombines TRBV6-2 or TRBV6-3 with TRBJ1-6; D ambiguous. Per germline, CDR1 MNHEY and CDR2 SVGEGT. Trimming removed 0 bases from V and 9 bases from J, with 6 bases in between. This CDR3 comprises 13 residues. CDR3 in amino acids: CASSYSVRSPLHF. The CDR3 bases are TGTGCCAGCAGTTACTCTGTCCGTTCACCCCTCCACTTT.